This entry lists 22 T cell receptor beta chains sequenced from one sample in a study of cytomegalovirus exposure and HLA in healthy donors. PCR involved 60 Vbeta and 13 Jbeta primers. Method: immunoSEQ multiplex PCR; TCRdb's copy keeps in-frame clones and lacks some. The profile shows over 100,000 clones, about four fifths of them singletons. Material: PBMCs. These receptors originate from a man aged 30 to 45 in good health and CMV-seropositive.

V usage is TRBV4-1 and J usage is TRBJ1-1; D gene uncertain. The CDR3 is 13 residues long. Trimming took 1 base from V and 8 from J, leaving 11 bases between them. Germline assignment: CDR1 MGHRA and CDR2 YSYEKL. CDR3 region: CASSQVVTTEAFF. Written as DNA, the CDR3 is TGCGCCAGCAGCCAAGTAGTGACTACCGAAGCTTTCTTT.

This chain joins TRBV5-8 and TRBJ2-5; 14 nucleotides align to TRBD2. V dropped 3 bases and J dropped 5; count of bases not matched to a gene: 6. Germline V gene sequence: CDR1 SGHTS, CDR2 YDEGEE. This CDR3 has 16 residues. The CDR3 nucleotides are TGTGCCAGCAGCTACCGACTAGCGGGGGGGCCTGAGACCCAGTACTTC. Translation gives CASSYRLAGGPETQYF.

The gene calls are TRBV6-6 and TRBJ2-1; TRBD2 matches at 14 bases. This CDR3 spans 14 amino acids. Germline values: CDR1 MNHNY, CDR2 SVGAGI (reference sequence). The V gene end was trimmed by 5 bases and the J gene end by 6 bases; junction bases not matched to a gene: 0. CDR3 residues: CASSGLAGGNEQFF. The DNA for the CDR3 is TGTGCCAGCAGTGGACTAGCGGGAGGCAATGAGCAGTTCTTC.

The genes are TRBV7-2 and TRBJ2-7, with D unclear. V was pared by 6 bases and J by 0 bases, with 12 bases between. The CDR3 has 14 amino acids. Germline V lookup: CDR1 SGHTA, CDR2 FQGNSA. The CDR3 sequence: CASSKTTFSYEQYF. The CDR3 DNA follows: TGTGCCAGCAGTAAAACTACCTTCTCCTACGAGCAGTACTTC.

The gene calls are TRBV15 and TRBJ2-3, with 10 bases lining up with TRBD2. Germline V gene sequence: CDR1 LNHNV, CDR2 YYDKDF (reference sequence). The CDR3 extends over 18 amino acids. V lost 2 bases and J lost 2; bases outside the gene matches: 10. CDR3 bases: TGTGCCACCAGCAGAAACCTAGCGGGAGATAGGCCCACAGATACGCAGTATTTT. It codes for CATSRNLAGDRPTDTQYF. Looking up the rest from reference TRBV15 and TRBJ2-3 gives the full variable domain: DAMVIQNPRYQVTQFGKPVTLSCSQTLNHNVMYWYQQKSSQAPKLLFHYYDKDFNNEADTPDNFQSRRPNTSFCFLDIRSPGLGDTAMYLCATSRNLAGDRPTDTQYFGPGTRLTVL.

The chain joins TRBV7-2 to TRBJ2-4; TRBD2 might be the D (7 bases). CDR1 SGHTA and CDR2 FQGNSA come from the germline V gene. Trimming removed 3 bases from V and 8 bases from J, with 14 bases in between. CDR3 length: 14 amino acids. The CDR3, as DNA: TGTGCCAGCAGCTTTACCGGGGGGCCTGACATTCAGTACTTC. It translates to CASSFTGGPDIQYF.

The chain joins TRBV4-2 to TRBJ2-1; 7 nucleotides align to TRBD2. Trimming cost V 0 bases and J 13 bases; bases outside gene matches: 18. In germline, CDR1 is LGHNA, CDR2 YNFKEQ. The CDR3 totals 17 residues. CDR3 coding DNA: TGTGCCAGCAGCCAAGATAAGGGGCGACTACTAGCGCCCTTACAGTTCTTC. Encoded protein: CASSQDKGRLLAPLQFF.

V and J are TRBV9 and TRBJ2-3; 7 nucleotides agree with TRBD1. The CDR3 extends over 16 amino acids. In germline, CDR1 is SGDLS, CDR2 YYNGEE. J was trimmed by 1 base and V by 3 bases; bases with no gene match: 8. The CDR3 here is CASSAYDRVGTDTQYF. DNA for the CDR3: TGTGCCAGCAGCGCCTACGACAGGGTGGGCACAGATACGCAGTATTTT.

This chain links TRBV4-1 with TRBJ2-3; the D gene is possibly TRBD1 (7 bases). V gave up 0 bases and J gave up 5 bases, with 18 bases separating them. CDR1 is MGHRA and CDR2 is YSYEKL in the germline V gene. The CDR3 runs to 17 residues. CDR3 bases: TGCGCCAGCAGCCAAGATGGAGGGGGCCATGGGATAGATACGCAGTATTTT. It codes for CASSQDGGGHGIDTQYF.

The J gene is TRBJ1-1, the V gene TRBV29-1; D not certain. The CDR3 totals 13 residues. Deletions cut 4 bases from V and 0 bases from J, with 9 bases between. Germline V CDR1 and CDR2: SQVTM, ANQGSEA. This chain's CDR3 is CSVAHLVNTEAFF. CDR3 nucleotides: TGCAGCGTTGCTCATTTAGTGAACACTGAAGCTTTCTTT.

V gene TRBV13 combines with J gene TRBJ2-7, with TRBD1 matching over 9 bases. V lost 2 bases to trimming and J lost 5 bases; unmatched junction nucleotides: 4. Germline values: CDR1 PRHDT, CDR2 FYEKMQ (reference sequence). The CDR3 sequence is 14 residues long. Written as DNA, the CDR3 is TGTGCCAGCAGCTTACCCGGGACAGGGAACGAGCAGTACTTC. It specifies CASSLPGTGNEQYF.

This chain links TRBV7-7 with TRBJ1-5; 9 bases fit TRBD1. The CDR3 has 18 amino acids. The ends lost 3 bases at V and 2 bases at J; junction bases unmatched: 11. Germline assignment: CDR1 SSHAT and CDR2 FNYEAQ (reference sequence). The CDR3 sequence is CASSFLDRGGGGNQPQHF. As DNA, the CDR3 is TGTGCCAGCAGCTTCCTGGACAGGGGAGGAGGTGGCAATCAGCCCCAGCATTTT.

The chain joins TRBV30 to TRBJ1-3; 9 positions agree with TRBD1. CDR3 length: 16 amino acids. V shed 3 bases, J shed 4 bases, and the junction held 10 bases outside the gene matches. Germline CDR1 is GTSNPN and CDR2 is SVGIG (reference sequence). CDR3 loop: CAWSPPGQGYGNTIYF. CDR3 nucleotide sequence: TGTGCCTGGAGCCCCCCGGGACAGGGTTACGGAAACACCATATATTTT.

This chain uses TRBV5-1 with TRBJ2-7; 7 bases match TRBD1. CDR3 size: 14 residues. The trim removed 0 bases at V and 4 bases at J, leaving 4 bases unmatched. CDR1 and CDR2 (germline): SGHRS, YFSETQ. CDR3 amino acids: CASSLGGQPYEQYF. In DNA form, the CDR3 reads TGCGCCAGCAGCTTGGGGGGACAGCCTTACGAGCAGTACTTC. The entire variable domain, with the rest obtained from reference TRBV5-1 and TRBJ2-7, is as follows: KAGVTQTPRYLIKTRGQQVTLSCSPISGHRSVSWYQQTPGQGLQFLFEYFSETQRNKGNFPGRFSGRQFSNSRSEMNVSTLELGDSALYLCASSLGGQPYEQYFGPGTRLTVT.

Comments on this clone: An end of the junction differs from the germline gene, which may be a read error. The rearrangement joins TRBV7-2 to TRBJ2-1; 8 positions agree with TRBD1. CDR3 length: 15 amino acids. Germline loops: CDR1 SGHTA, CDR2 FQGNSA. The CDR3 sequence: CASRSDRGSFNEQFF. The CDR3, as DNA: TGTGCCAGCAGATCTGACAGGGGCTCCTTCAATGAGCAGTTCTTC.

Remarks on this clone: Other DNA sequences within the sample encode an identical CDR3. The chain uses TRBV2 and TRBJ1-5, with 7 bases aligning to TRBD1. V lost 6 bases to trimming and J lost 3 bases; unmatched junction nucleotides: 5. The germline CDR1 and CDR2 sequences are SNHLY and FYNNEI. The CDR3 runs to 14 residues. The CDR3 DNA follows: TGTGCCAGCAGACCCGACAGGGACAATCAGCCCCAGCATTTT. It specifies CASRPDRDNQPQHF.

CDR3 bases: TGTGCCAGCAGTGCGAGTAGCGGGAGGAGCGATACGCAGTATTTT. Encoded protein: CASSASSGRSDTQYF. This chain connects TRBV2 to TRBJ2-3; TRBD2 matches 10 bases. The ends lost 4 bases at V and 6 bases at J; junction bases unmatched: 7. Germline CDR1 reads SNHLY; CDR2 reads FYNNEI. The CDR3 is made up of 15 amino acids.

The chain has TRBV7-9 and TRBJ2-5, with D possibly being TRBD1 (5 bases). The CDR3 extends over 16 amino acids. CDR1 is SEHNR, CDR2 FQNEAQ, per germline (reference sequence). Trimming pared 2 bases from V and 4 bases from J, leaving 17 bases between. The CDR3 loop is CASSLFPRGFRETQYF. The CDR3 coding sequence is TGTGCCAGCAGCTTATTCCCAAGGGGCTTCCGAGAGACCCAGTACTTC.

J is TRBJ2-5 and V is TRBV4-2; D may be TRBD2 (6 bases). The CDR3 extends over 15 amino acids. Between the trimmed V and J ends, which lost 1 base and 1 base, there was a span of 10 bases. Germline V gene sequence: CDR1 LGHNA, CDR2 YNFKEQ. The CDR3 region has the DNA TGTGCCAGCAGCCAAGTACGGGGGTTCCAAGAGACCCAGTACTTC. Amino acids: CASSQVRGFQETQYF.

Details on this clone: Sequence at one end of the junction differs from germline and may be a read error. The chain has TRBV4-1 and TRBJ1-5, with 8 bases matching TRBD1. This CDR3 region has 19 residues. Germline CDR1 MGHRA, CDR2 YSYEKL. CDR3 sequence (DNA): TGCGCCAGCAGCCATGAACCATACAGGGGGTTGGGTAGCAATCAGACCCAGCATTTT. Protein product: CASSHEPYRGLGSNQTQHF.

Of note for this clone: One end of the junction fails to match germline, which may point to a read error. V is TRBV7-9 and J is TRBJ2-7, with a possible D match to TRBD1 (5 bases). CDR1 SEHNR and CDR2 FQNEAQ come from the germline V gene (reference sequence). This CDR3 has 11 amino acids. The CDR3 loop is CSSSWGDEQYF. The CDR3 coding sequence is TGTTCCAGCAGTTGGGGCGACGAGCAGTACTTC.

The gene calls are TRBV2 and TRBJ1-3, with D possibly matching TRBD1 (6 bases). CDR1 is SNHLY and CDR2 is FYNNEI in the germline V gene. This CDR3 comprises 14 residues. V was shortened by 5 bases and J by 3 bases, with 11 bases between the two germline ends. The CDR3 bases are TGTGCCAGCAGTCGAGACAGGAATGGAAACACCATATATTTT. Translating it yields CASSRDRNGNTIYF.